The clone carrying this T cell receptor (beta chain) occurred many times. Its antigen is as yet unknown. This entry belongs to a study of cytomegalovirus exposure and HLA in healthy donors. General observations from the study: In a later analysis, TCR beta V- and J-gene trimming was associated with a missense DCLRE1C variant. Immune exposure information available was restricted to CMV serostatus.

Germline CDR1 SEHNR, CDR2 FQNEAQ (reference sequence). The CDR3 covers 16 residues. With 1 base removed from V and 0 bases from J, the gap between germline ends came to 10 bases. The PCR ran on 60 Vbeta and 13 Jbeta primers. Libraries were prepared by immunoSEQ multiplex PCR; TCRdb keeps only in-frame clonotypes and omits some of them. The repertoire has more than 90,000 clones, about two thirds of them found once; the top ten carry approximately 2.9%. Every donor was a healthy person donating bone marrow. The V call is TRBV7-9, the J call TRBJ2-1; D uncertain. The sample consisted of PBMCs. This sequence originates from a man between 45 and 60 years old in good health and CMV-seronegative. DNA for the CDR3: TGTGCCAGCAGCTTAGAGCGCTACCCCTCCTACAATGAGCAGTTCTTC. Translating it yields CASSLERYPSYNEQFF.